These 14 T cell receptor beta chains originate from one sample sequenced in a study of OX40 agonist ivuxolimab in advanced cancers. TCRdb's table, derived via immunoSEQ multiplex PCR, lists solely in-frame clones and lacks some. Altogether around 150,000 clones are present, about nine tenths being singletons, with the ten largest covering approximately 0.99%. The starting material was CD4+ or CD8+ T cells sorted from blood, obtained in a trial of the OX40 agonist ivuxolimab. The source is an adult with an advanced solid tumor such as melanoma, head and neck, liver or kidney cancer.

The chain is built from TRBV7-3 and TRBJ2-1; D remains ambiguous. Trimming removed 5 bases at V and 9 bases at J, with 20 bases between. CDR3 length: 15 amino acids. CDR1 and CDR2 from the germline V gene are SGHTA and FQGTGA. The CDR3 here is CASSPRRDLGIEQFF. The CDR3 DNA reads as TGTGCCAGCAGCCCTCGTAGGGATCTGGGTATTGAGCAGTTCTTC. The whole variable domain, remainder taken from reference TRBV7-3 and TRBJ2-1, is GAGVSQTPSNKVTEKGKYVELRCDPISGHTALYWYRQSLGQGPEFLIYFQGTGAADDSGLPNDRFFAVRPEGSVSTLKIQRTERGDSAVYLCASSPRRDLGIEQFFGPGTRLTVL.

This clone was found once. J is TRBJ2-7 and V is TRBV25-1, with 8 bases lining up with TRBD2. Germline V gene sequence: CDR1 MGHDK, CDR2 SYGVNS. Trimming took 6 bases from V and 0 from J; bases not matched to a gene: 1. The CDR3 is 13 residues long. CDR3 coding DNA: TGTGCCAGCAGAAGCGGGAGCTCCTACGAGCAGTACTTC. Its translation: CASRSGSSYEQYF.

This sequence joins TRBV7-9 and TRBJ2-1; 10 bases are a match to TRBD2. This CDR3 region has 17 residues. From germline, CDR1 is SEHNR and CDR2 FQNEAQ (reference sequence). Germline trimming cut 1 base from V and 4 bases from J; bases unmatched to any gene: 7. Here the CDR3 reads CASSLGLAGVGYNEQFF. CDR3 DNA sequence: TGTGCCAGCAGCTTAGGTCTAGCGGGAGTAGGATACAATGAGCAGTTCTTC.

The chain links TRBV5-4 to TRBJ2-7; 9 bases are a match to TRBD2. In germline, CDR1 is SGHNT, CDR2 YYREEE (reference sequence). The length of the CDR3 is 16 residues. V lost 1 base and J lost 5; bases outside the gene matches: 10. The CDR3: CASSLRLAGMVDEQYF. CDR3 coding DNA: TGTGCCAGCAGCTTGAGGCTAGCGGGAATGGTCGACGAGCAGTACTTC.

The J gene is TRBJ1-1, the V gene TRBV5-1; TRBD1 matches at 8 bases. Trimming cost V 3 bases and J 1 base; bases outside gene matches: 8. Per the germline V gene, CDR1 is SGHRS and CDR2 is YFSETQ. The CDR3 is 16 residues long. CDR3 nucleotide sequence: TGCGCCAGCAGCTCCCAACCCGGACAGGGGAACACTGAAGCTTTCTTT. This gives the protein CASSSQPGQGNTEAFF.

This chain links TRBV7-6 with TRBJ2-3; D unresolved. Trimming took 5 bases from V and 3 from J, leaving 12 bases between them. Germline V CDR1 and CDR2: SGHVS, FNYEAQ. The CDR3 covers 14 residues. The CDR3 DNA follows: TGTGCCAGCAGCGGGGTTTTGGGGACAGATACGCAGTATTTT. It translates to CASSGVLGTDTQYF.

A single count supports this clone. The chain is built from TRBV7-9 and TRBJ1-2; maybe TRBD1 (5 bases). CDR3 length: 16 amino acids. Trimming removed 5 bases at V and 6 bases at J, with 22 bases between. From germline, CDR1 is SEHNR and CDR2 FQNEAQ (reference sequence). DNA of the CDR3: TGTGCCAGCAGCCCCCTGAGAGCAGGGTCTGACGATGGCTACACCTTC. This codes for CASSPLRAGSDDGYTF.

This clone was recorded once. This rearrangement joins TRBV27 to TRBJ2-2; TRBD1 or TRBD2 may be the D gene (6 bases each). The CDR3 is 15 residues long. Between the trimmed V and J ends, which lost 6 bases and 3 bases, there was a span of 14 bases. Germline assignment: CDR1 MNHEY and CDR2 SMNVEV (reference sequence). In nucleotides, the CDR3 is TGTGCCAGCAGGTTAGGGGGGATCTACACCGGGGAGCTGTTTTTT. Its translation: CASRLGGIYTGELFF.

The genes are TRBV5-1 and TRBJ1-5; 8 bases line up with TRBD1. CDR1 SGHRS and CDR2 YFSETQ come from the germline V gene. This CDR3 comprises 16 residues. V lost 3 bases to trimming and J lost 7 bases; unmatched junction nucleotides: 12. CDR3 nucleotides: TGCGCCAGCAGCTGGGAGGGACAGGTGGCTGGACAGCCCCAGCATTTT. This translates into CASSWEGQVAGQPQHF.

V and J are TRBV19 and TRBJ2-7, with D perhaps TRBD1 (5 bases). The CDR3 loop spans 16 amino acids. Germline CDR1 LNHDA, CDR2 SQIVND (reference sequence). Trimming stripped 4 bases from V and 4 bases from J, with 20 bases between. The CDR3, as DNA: TGTGCCAGTAGTACTTCATCAGGGTATACTGGTTACGAGCAGTACTTC. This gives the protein CASSTSSGYTGYEQYF.

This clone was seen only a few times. The CDR3 DNA sequence: TGCAGCGTTGGAACTAGTACCACAGATACGCAGTATTTT. Its protein product is CSVGTSTTDTQYF. This chain connects TRBV29-1 to TRBJ2-3; possible D gene TRBD2, 5 bases. The CDR3 has 13 amino acids. Trimming took 4 bases from V and 2 from J, leaving 10 bases between them. The germline gives CDR1 SQVTM, CDR2 ANQGSEA.

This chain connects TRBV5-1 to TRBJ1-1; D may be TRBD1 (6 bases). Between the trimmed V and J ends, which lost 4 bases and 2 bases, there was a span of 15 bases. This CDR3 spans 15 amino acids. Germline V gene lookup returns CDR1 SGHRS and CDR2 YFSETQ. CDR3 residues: CASSPPGAGNTEAFF. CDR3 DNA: TGCGCCAGCAGCCCCCCGGGGGCGGGAAACACTGAAGCTTTCTTT.

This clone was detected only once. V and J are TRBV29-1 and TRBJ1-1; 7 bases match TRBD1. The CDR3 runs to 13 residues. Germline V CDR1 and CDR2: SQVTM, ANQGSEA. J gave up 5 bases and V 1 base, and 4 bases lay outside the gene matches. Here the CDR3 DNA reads TGCAGCGTTGAAGGGCAGGGGGGGACTGAAGCTTTCTTT. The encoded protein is CSVEGQGGTEAFF.

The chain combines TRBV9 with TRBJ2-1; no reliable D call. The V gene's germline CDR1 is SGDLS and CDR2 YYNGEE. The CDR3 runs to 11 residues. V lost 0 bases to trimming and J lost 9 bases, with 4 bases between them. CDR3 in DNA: TGTGCCAGCAGCGTAGCAAGTGAGCAGTTCTTC. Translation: CASSVASEQFF.